This TCR beta chain was documented in a study of neurological immune-mediated disorders. A note on this clonotype: Its antigen is unknown.

Unsorted libraries were derived from 2 million PBMCs stored at -80 C. The cDNA came from 5'RACE with 10-nucleotide random UMIs. TCRdb recomputed calls from the 5' RACE reads with MiXCR, one row per CDR3 protein. The sample carries some 29,000 distinct CDR3 sequences, less than 15% recorded once. General study findings and limits: HTLV-1-associated myelopathy led in TCR clonal expansion, while multiple sclerosis ranked lowest, below healthy controls.

J lost 1 base, V lost 6 bases, and 12 bases had no gene match. The germline V gene encodes CDR1 SGHTA and CDR2 FQGNSA. CDR3 length: 18 amino acids. The sequenced sample was PBMCs. The chain links TRBV7-2 to TRBJ1-4; 9 nucleotides agree with TRBD1. The sequence derives from a man between 60 and 70 years old in good health. The CDR3 nucleotides read TGTGCCAGCAGTCGACTCGGACAGGGGCTGGTAACTAATGAAAAACTGTTTTTT. As protein: CASSRLGQGLVTNEKLFF.